The clone carrying this T cell receptor beta chain was seen only a few times. Its target is not known. Flow cytometry had shown expanded CD8+CD57+ cells in the patients chosen for sequencing. Among the patients, all had severe acquired aplastic anemia. CDR1 is ENHRY, CDR2 SYGVKD, per germline. The V gene lost 4 bases and the J gene lost 0 bases, with 13 bases spanning the gap. This CDR3 is 17 amino acids long. These data belong to a study of CD8+CD57+ T cells in acquired aplastic anemia. Overall study context: DNA from sorted CD4+ and CD8+ cells averaged around 3.5 ug.

Profiling of TCR beta VDJ combinations and CDR3 sequences used genomic DNA as template. MiXCR, applied by TCRdb to the reads, yields one record per CDR3 protein. The data hold under 200,000 distinct CDR3 sequences, with less than 60% observed a single time. Study results and caveats: Patients versus controls showed no significant CD8+ Simpson's diversity difference. In common between the patients and the controls were some 28 CD8+ CDR3 sequences.

The sample comprised sorted CD4+, CD8+, or CD8+CD57+ T cells (not recorded which) from PBMCs. This TCR came from a human donor with aplastic anemia. The genes are TRBV10-3 and TRBJ2-6; D not resolved. CDR3 nucleotides: TGTGCCATCAGTGGGGATGGAGTGAGCTCTGGGGCCAACGTCCTGACTTTC. Protein product: CAISGDGVSSGANVLTF.